This passage covers 16 T cell receptor beta chains from one sample sequenced in a study of cytomegalovirus exposure and HLA in healthy donors. Both 60 Vbeta primers and 13 Jbeta primers went into the PCR. Sequencing used immunoSEQ multiplex PCR; TCRdb keeps in-frame clones, though not all of them. The table includes over 100,000 clones, approximately 70% detected once. Sample: PBMCs. These receptor sequences come from a man aged 30 to 39 in good health and CMV-seropositive.

The chain joins TRBV6-5 to TRBJ2-7; D gene unclear. V gave up 7 bases and J gave up 4 bases, with 14 bases separating them. Germline CDR1 MNHEY, CDR2 SVGAGI. This CDR3 is built from 13 residues. Written as DNA, the CDR3 is TGTGCCAGCACCCCTGCAGGATTTTACGAGCAGTACTTC. This gives the protein CASTPAGFYEQYF.

The chain is built from TRBV28 and TRBJ1-1; TRBD1 agrees at 10 bases. The V gene's germline CDR1 is MDHEN and CDR2 SYDVKM. CDR3 length: 15 amino acids. The junction had 4 bases not matched to a gene; V was cut back by 6 bases and J by 0 bases. For the CDR3, the DNA is TGTGCCAGCAGACACGGGACAGGGGTGAACACTGAAGCTTTCTTT. It is translated as CASRHGTGVNTEAFF. The full variable domain, rest sourced from reference TRBV28 and TRBJ1-1, is DVKVTQSSRYLVKRTGEKVFLECVQDMDHENMFWYRQDPGLGLRLIYFSYDVKMKEKGDIPEGYSVSREKKERFSLILESASTNQTSMYLCASRHGTGVNTEAFFGQGTRLTVV.

This chain joins TRBV6-5 and TRBJ2-2; D is unclear. From germline, CDR1 is MNHEY and CDR2 SVGAGI. Trimming cost V 5 bases and J 1 base, with 8 bases left between them. This CDR3 has 14 amino acids. The CDR3 nucleotides read TGTGCCAGCAGTCCCGGGTGGAACACCGGGGAGCTGTTTTTT. Translation gives CASSPGWNTGELFF.

The V gene is TRBV5-4, the J gene TRBJ2-3, with TRBD1 matching 7 bases. Germline trimming cut 5 bases from V and 5 bases from J; bases unmatched to any gene: 5. CDR1 and CDR2 (germline): SGHNT, YYREEE (reference sequence). The CDR3 loop spans 13 amino acids. The DNA for the CDR3 is TGTGCCAGCAGGCAGACAGGGTTAGATACGCAGTATTTT. This gives the protein CASRQTGLDTQYF.

This clone has more than one count but fewer than ten. CDR3 nucleotide sequence: TGCGCCAGCACCCGAACTAGCGTTAGCACAGATACGCAGTATTTT. Amino acids: CASTRTSVSTDTQYF. J is TRBJ2-3 and V is TRBV5-1; 7 bases map to TRBD2. CDR3 length: 15 residues. The germline V gene has CDR1 SGHRS and CDR2 YFSETQ. With 6 bases clipped from V and 0 bases from J, the junction kept 7 bases outside the gene matches.

This clone was counted once. The V call is TRBV25-1, the J call TRBJ1-1, with D possibly matching TRBD1 (5 bases). Germline loops: CDR1 MGHDK, CDR2 SYGVNS. This CDR3 comprises 12 residues. Trimming took 7 bases from V and 1 from J, leaving 7 bases between them. Written as DNA, the CDR3 is TGTGCCAGCACCAGGGCGAACACTGAAGCTTTCTTT. Translated: CASTRANTEAFF.

This clone was seen a few times. This chain joins TRBV2 and TRBJ2-6; 12 nucleotides line up with TRBD1. Germline trimming cut 6 bases from V and 4 bases from J; bases unmatched to any gene: 4. The CDR3 length is 16 residues. In germline, CDR1 is SNHLY, CDR2 FYNNEI. In DNA form, the CDR3 reads TGTGCCAGCAGGGGGGACAGGGGGCCAGGGGCCAACGTCCTGACTTTC. Translated: CASRGDRGPGANVLTF.

The rearrangement uses TRBV19 and TRBJ2-1; 8 bases fit TRBD1. Germline-derived CDR1 and CDR2 are LNHDA and SQIVND (reference sequence). V was clipped by 1 base and J by 9 bases; unmatched bases: 8. CDR3 length: 15 amino acids. The CDR3 region has the DNA TGTGCCAGTAGTATAGTAGGTCAGGGGGCGGGTGAGCAGTTCTTC. Protein product: CASSIVGQGAGEQFF.

The J gene is TRBJ2-7, the V gene TRBV10-3; 11 bases match TRBD1. Germline lookup yields CDR1 ENHRY and CDR2 SYGVKD. The ends lost 3 bases at V and 6 bases at J; junction bases unmatched: 10. This CDR3 has 16 residues. For the CDR3, the DNA is TGTGCCATCAGTGATTCAGGGACAGGGGGATATTGCGAGCAGTACGTC. As protein: CAISDSGTGGYCEQYV.

The CDR3 loop is CASRPSGLYNEQFF. The DNA of the CDR3 is TGTGCCAGCAGACCCTCGGGACTGTACAATGAGCAGTTCTTC. The gene calls are TRBV25-1 and TRBJ2-1; tentative D call: TRBD2 (6 bases). V was pared by 6 bases and J by 4 bases, with 13 bases between. Germline assignment: CDR1 MGHDK and CDR2 SYGVNS. The CDR3 has 14 amino acids.

This clone was recorded a few times. V and J are TRBV4-1 and TRBJ1-3; maybe TRBD1 (5 bases). CDR1 and CDR2 (germline): MGHRA, YSYEKL. Trimming took 5 bases from V and 0 from J, leaving 14 bases between them. This CDR3 contains 16 residues. The CDR3 sequence: CASSARQPSSGNTIYF. DNA of the CDR3: TGCGCCAGCAGCGCGAGACAGCCAAGCTCTGGAAACACCATATATTTT.

This chain uses TRBV7-2 with TRBJ2-3, with TRBD2 as a possible D gene (5 bases). CDR1 and CDR2 from the germline V gene are SGHTA and FQGNSA. V lost 3 bases to trimming and J lost 4 bases, with 8 bases between them. The CDR3 contains 13 residues. CDR3 region: CASSFGNPDTQYF. CDR3 coding DNA: TGTGCCAGCAGCTTCGGGAACCCAGATACGCAGTATTTT. The complete variable domain, with remaining parts taken from reference TRBV7-2 and TRBJ2-3, reads GAGVSQSPSNKVTEKGKDVELRCDPISGHTALYWYRQSLGQGLEFLIYFQGNSAPDKSGLPSDRFSAERTGGSVSTLTIQRTQQEDSAVYLCASSFGNPDTQYFGPGTRLTVL.

This clone occurred a few times. Other DNA sequences in this sample translate to the same CDR3. V is TRBV30 and J is TRBJ2-1, with a weak D call TRBD2 (8 bases). This CDR3 region has 17 residues. CDR1 and CDR2 (germline): GTSNPN, SVGIG (reference sequence). The V gene lost 3 bases and the J gene lost 5 bases, with 23 bases spanning the gap. CDR3 nucleotide sequence: TGTGCCTGGAGAGCGGGAGAGGGGGCGAGGAGGGACAATGAGCAGTTCTTC. Its translation is CAWRAGEGARRDNEQFF.

The rearrangement joins TRBV5-5 to TRBJ1-5; 10 bases map to TRBD1. This CDR3 comprises 15 residues. Trimming took 4 bases from V and 2 from J; bases not matched to a gene: 3. Per germline, CDR1 SGHKS and CDR2 YYEKEE (reference sequence). CDR3 in amino acids: CASSPGTGGNQPQHF. The CDR3 nucleotides read TGTGCCAGCAGCCCCGGGACAGGGGGCAATCAGCCCCAGCATTTT. Using reference TRBV5-5 and TRBJ1-5 for the parts outside the CDR3, the full variable domain is DAGVTQSPTHLIKTRGQQVTLRCSPISGHKSVSWYQQVLGQGPQFIFQYYEKEERGRGNFPDRFSARQFPNYSSELNVNALLLGDSALYLCASSPGTGGNQPQHFGDGTRLSIL.

The chain has TRBV4-1 and TRBJ2-2, with D possibly TRBD2 on 6 matching bases. Germline V gives CDR1 MGHRA, CDR2 YSYEKL. The CDR3 has 16 amino acids. The V gene lost 1 base and the J gene lost 4 bases, with 13 bases spanning the gap. The CDR3 bases are TGCGCCAGCAGCCAAGGTAGCGGCCACGCCACCGGGGAGCTGTTTTTT. Protein: CASSQGSGHATGELFF.

V and J are TRBV18 and TRBJ1-4; the D is unclear. The V end lost 1 base, the J end lost 0 bases, and 6 bases lay between the germline ends. Germline V lookup: CDR1 KGHSH, CDR2 LQKENI. The CDR3 extends over 15 amino acids. The chain's CDR3 is CASSPQTATNEKLFF. DNA of the CDR3: TGTGCCAGCTCACCACAAACAGCAACTAATGAAAAACTGTTTTTT.